This T cell receptor (beta chain) was captured by sequencing in a study of glioma-infiltrating T cells after dendritic cell vaccination. Points from the study as a whole: Only a small number of patients had complete blood and tumor samples. Patients with more pretreatment TILs had longer time to progression and survival.

This CDR3 is 16 amino acids long. CDR1 is LNHDA, CDR2 SQIVND, per germline (reference sequence). V was clipped by 3 bases and J by 6 bases; unmatched bases: 6. On this clone itself: Its antigen is unidentified.

Amplification used 60 V beta primers and 13 J beta primers. TCRdb's table, derived via immunoSEQ multiplex PCR, lists solely in-frame clones and lacks some. The repertoire holds tens of thousands of clones, 70% to 90% seen once, with under 3% in the top ten. The TCR comes from a human donor with glioblastoma. The J gene is TRBJ2-3, the V gene TRBV19; TRBD2 agrees at 13 bases. The sequencing here drew on blood, taken before dendritic cell vaccination. In DNA, the CDR3 is TGTGCCAGTAGTATCACTAGCGGGGGGGCTCGGGATACGCAGTATTTT. Translation: CASSITSGGARDTQYF.